The subject of this entry is one TCR beta chain. Its antigen remains unknown. Primers for the PCR totalled 60 Vbeta and 13 Jbeta. Clones were sequenced by immunoSEQ multiplex PCR, and TCRdb holds only the in-frame ones, with some missing. This repertoire includes tens of thousands of clones. The CDR3 totals 17 residues. V lost 4 bases and J lost 0, with 19 bases in between. Germline assignment: CDR1 SEHNR and CDR2 FQNEAQ (reference sequence). This sample is part of a study of cytomegalovirus exposure and HLA in healthy donors. Overall study results and limits: Common viral pathogens seemed to be connected with several of the most significant clusters, according to a later analysis.

The chain has TRBV7-9 and TRBJ2-7; weak D call: TRBD1 (6 bases). Sample: PBMCs. This clonotype was obtained from a woman aged 40 to 50 in good health and CMV-seropositive. CDR3 sequence reads: CASSSKGTGSVSYEQYF. CDR3 nucleotide sequence: TGTGCCAGCAGCTCAAAGGGTACAGGGTCCGTCTCCTACGAGCAGTACTTC.